A selection of T cell receptor beta chains follows, all from one sample in a study of blood T cell repertoires in COVID-19. Sequenced by immunoSEQ multiplex PCR; TCRdb stores in-frame clones only, minus some. The sample has more than 300,000 clones, around 87% seen once. Sequencing was done on a sample of peripheral blood. These receptor sequences come from a woman younger than 45 with COVID-19, enrolled during active disease. CDR3s include the opening cysteine and the closing phenylalanine or tryptophan. The D gene is left open where the match is weak. The size entry is marked missing in some rows and otherwise reads once, few, many or a size class.

j_call: TRBJ2-2; d_call: .; v_call: TRBV28; clone_size: .; cdr3_aa: CASSLGVGQSTGELFF; cdr3_nt: TGTGCCAGCAGCCTGGGGGTCGGACAGTCCACCGGGGAGCTGTTTTTT
j_call: TRBJ2-3; d_call: .; v_call: TRBV7-3; clone_size: .; cdr3_aa: CASSLGQGITDTQYF; cdr3_nt: TGTGCCAGCAGCCTGGGGCAGGGGATAACAGATACGCAGTATTTT
j_call: TRBJ2-2; d_call: TRBD1; v_call: TRBV20-1; clone_size: once; cdr3_aa: CTEGACGELFF; cdr3_nt: TGCACCGAGGGGGCGTGCGGGGAGCTGTTTTTT
j_call: TRBJ1-5; d_call: .; v_call: TRBV30; clone_size: .; cdr3_aa: CAWSVGQSRNQPQHF; cdr3_nt: TGTGCCTGGAGTGTGGGGCAGTCCCGCAATCAGCCCCAGCATTTT
j_call: TRBJ1-6; d_call: TRBD1; v_call: TRBV6-1; clone_size: .; cdr3_aa: CASSEVAGGNSPLHF; cdr3_nt: TGTGCCAGCAGTGAAGTTGCAGGGGGGAATTCACCCCTCCACTTT
j_call: TRBJ1-1; d_call: .; v_call: TRBV7-3; clone_size: .; cdr3_aa: CASSLQGDTEAFF; cdr3_nt: TGTGCCAGCAGCTTACAGGGTGACACTGAAGCTTTCTTT
j_call: TRBJ2-7; d_call: .; v_call: TRBV7-9; clone_size: .; cdr3_aa: CASSPTGISSYEQYF; cdr3_nt: TGTGCCAGCAGCCCGACAGGTATAAGCTCCTACGAGCAGTACTTC
j_call: TRBJ2-7; d_call: .; v_call: TRBV29-1; clone_size: .; cdr3_aa: CSVARRDEQYF; cdr3_nt: TGCAGCGTAGCCAGACGGGACGAGCAGTACTTC
j_call: TRBJ2-5; d_call: TRBD2; v_call: TRBV29-1; clone_size: .; cdr3_aa: CSVEEREGWETQYF; cdr3_nt: TGCAGCGTTGAGGAGCGGGAGGGTTGGGAGACCCAGTACTTC
j_call: TRBJ2-3; d_call: .; v_call: TRBV30; clone_size: .; cdr3_aa: CAWGDNRFLTDTQYF; cdr3_nt: TGTGCCTGGGGCGACAATCGTTTCCTCACAGATACGCAGTATTTT
j_call: TRBJ2-7; d_call: TRBD1; v_call: TRBV4-1; clone_size: once; cdr3_aa: CASSQLDRVHYEQYF; cdr3_nt: TGCGCCAGCAGCCAACTGGACAGGGTACACTACGAGCAGTACTTC
j_call: TRBJ2-1; d_call: .; v_call: TRBV29-1; clone_size: .; cdr3_aa: CSVVPFGLNEQFF; cdr3_nt: TGCAGCGTTGTACCCTTCGGGTTAAATGAGCAGTTCTTC
j_call: TRBJ2-7; d_call: .; v_call: TRBV4-1; clone_size: .; cdr3_aa: CASSQGVSGYEQYF; cdr3_nt: TGCGCCAGCAGCCAAGGAGTTAGCGGCTACGAGCAGTACTTC
j_call: TRBJ2-5; d_call: .; v_call: TRBV28; clone_size: .; cdr3_aa: CASSQGGETQYF; cdr3_nt: TGTGCCAGCAGTCAGGGGGGAGAGACCCAGTACTTC
j_call: TRBJ1-3; d_call: .; v_call: TRBV9; clone_size: .; cdr3_aa: CASSVEPGNTIYF; cdr3_nt: TGTGCCAGCAGCGTAGAGCCTGGAAACACCATATATTTT
j_call: TRBJ2-7; d_call: .; v_call: TRBV3-1/TRBV3-2; clone_size: .; cdr3_aa: CASSPKPDRSHEQYF; cdr3_nt: TGTGCCAGCAGCCCCAAGCCGGACAGATCCCACGAGCAGTACTTC
j_call: TRBJ2-2; d_call: TRBD2; v_call: TRBV5-1; clone_size: .; cdr3_aa: CASSLGLAGAGELFF; cdr3_nt: TGCGCCAGCAGCTTGGGGCTAGCGGGAGCCGGGGAGCTGTTTTTT
j_call: TRBJ1-3; d_call: .; v_call: TRBV29-1; clone_size: .; cdr3_aa: CSVGGGENTIYF; cdr3_nt: TGCAGCGTTGGAGGGGGAGAGAACACCATATATTTT
j_call: TRBJ2-2; d_call: TRBD1; v_call: TRBV5-4; clone_size: .; cdr3_aa: CASSTPRQGAITGELFF; cdr3_nt: TGTGCCAGCAGTACCCCTCGACAGGGGGCGATCACCGGGGAGCTGTTTTTT
j_call: TRBJ2-3; d_call: .; v_call: TRBV24-1; clone_size: .; cdr3_aa: CATSDWGVWADTQYF; cdr3_nt: TGTGCCACCAGTGATTGGGGGGTTTGGGCAGATACGCAGTATTTT
j_call: TRBJ1-6; d_call: TRBD1; v_call: TRBV5-4; clone_size: .; cdr3_aa: CASSLGTEKHSPLHF; cdr3_nt: TGTGCCAGCAGCCTCGGGACAGAGAAGCATTCACCCCTCCACTTT
j_call: TRBJ2-1; d_call: TRBD1; v_call: TRBV10-3; clone_size: .; cdr3_aa: CAISGQGAFYNEQFF; cdr3_nt: TGTGCCATCAGTGGGCAGGGGGCGTTTTACAATGAGCAGTTCTTC
j_call: TRBJ1-5; d_call: TRBD1; v_call: TRBV4-1; clone_size: few; cdr3_aa: CASRRSDRGFQPQHF; cdr3_nt: TGCGCCAGCAGACGATCGGACAGGGGGTTTCAGCCCCAGCATTTT
j_call: TRBJ1-1; d_call: .; v_call: TRBV2; clone_size: .; cdr3_aa: CASSDTGMNTEAFF; cdr3_nt: TGTGCCAGCAGTGACACAGGGATGAACACTGAAGCTTTCTTT
j_call: TRBJ1-3; d_call: .; v_call: TRBV6-2/TRBV6-3; clone_size: .; cdr3_aa: CASSRRANRDTGNTIYF; cdr3_nt: TGTGCCAGCAGTCGGCGGGCGAACCGGGACACTGGAAACACCATATATTTT
j_call: TRBJ2-7; d_call: TRBD1; v_call: TRBV5-4; clone_size: .; cdr3_aa: CASSLDPGTGVGQYF; cdr3_nt: TGTGCCAGCAGCTTGGATCCGGGGACAGGGGTCGGGCAGTACTTC
j_call: TRBJ2-3; d_call: .; v_call: TRBV29-1; clone_size: .; cdr3_aa: CSAPVTDTQYF; cdr3_nt: TGCAGCGCTCCGGTGACAGATACGCAGTATTTT
j_call: TRBJ1-4; d_call: TRBD1; v_call: TRBV6-5; clone_size: .; cdr3_aa: CASSSLGQGAFEKLFF; cdr3_nt: TGTGCCAGCAGTTCCCTCGGACAGGGGGCTTTTGAAAAACTGTTTTTT
j_call: TRBJ1-2; d_call: .; v_call: TRBV12-3/TRBV12-4; clone_size: .; cdr3_aa: CASSSSNYGYTF; cdr3_nt: TGTGCCAGCAGTTCCTCGAACTATGGCTACACCTTC
j_call: TRBJ1-2; d_call: .; v_call: TRBV7-2; clone_size: once; cdr3_aa: CASSLGGGANYGYTF; cdr3_nt: TGTGCCAGCAGCTTAGGAGGGGGAGCAAACTATGGCTACACCTTC
j_call: TRBJ1-5; d_call: .; v_call: TRBV4-1; clone_size: .; cdr3_aa: CASSQDGAEAYSNQPQHF; cdr3_nt: TGCGCCAGCAGCCAAGATGGGGCAGAGGCTTATAGCAATCAGCCCCAGCATTTT
j_call: TRBJ2-4; d_call: .; v_call: TRBV27; clone_size: .; cdr3_aa: CASSLLSQGYQNIQYF; cdr3_nt: TGTGCCAGCAGTTTATTGTCACAGGGTTACCAAAACATTCAGTACTTC
j_call: TRBJ2-3; d_call: TRBD1; v_call: TRBV3-1/TRBV3-2; clone_size: .; cdr3_aa: CASSRLDRATDTQYF; cdr3_nt: TGTGCCAGCAGCCGACTGGACAGGGCGACAGATACGCAGTATTTT
j_call: TRBJ2-1; d_call: TRBD2; v_call: TRBV7-9; clone_size: .; cdr3_aa: CASSWSGRFNEQFF; cdr3_nt: TGTGCCAGCAGCTGGAGCGGGAGGTTCAATGAGCAGTTCTTC
j_call: TRBJ1-1; d_call: .; v_call: TRBV4-3; clone_size: .; cdr3_aa: CASSQAPGGTEAFF; cdr3_nt: TGCGCCAGCAGCCAAGCACCGGGGGGCACTGAAGCTTTCTTT
j_call: TRBJ2-5; d_call: .; v_call: TRBV3-1/TRBV3-2; clone_size: .; cdr3_aa: CASSSGVRETQYF; cdr3_nt: TGTGCCAGCAGCTCGGGAGTCCGGGAGACCCAGTACTTC
j_call: TRBJ1-1; d_call: TRBD1; v_call: TRBV7-9; clone_size: .; cdr3_aa: CASSFRGRNTEAFF; cdr3_nt: TGTGCCAGCAGCTTCAGGGGGCGGAACACTGAAGCTTTCTTT
j_call: TRBJ1-1; d_call: TRBD1; v_call: TRBV6-5; clone_size: .; cdr3_aa: CASSRQGVNTEAFF; cdr3_nt: TGTGCCAGCAGCAGACAGGGGGTGAACACTGAAGCTTTCTTT
j_call: TRBJ1-1; d_call: TRBD1; v_call: TRBV25-1; clone_size: .; cdr3_aa: CASSEGQGALDTEAFF; cdr3_nt: TGTGCCAGCAGTGAAGGACAGGGGGCGTTGGACACTGAAGCTTTCTTT
j_call: TRBJ1-2; d_call: .; v_call: TRBV30; clone_size: .; cdr3_aa: CAWSINQAGYTF; cdr3_nt: TGTGCCTGGAGTATAAACCAGGCGGGCTACACCTTC
j_call: TRBJ2-7; d_call: .; v_call: TRBV4-1; clone_size: .; cdr3_aa: CASSQGAAGSSYEQYF; cdr3_nt: TGCGCCAGCAGCCAAGGAGCAGCGGGTTCCTCCTACGAGCAGTACTTC
j_call: TRBJ2-7; d_call: .; v_call: TRBV5-1; clone_size: .; cdr3_aa: CASSLPEGGSSYEQYF; cdr3_nt: TGCGCCAGCAGCTTGCCAGAGGGGGGGAGCTCCTACGAGCAGTACTTC
j_call: TRBJ1-1; d_call: .; v_call: TRBV30; clone_size: .; cdr3_aa: CARVRPGQFNTEAFF; cdr3_nt: TGTGCCCGCGTACGACCGGGACAATTCAACACTGAAGCTTTCTTT
j_call: TRBJ2-7; d_call: TRBD2; v_call: TRBV6-2/TRBV6-3; clone_size: few; cdr3_aa: CASSQLAGPYEQYF; cdr3_nt: TGTGCCAGCAGTCAACTAGCGGGTCCCTACGAGCAGTACTTC
j_call: TRBJ2-5; d_call: .; v_call: TRBV4-1; clone_size: once; cdr3_aa: CASSQGDYQETQYF; cdr3_nt: TGCGCCAGCAGCCAAGGGGACTACCAAGAGACCCAGTACTTC
j_call: TRBJ2-7; d_call: TRBD1; v_call: TRBV12-3/TRBV12-4; clone_size: .; cdr3_aa: CASSRTGSYEQYF; cdr3_nt: TGTGCCAGCAGTAGGACAGGATCCTACGAGCAGTACTTC
j_call: TRBJ2-1; d_call: .; v_call: TRBV7-2; clone_size: .; cdr3_aa: CASSLEGLALYNEQFF; cdr3_nt: TGTGCCAGCAGCTTAGAAGGGCTAGCGCTGTACAATGAGCAGTTCTTC
j_call: TRBJ1-5; d_call: .; v_call: TRBV7-4; clone_size: .; cdr3_aa: CASSRRDISNQPQHF; cdr3_nt: TGTGCCAGCAGCAGACGGGACATTAGCAATCAGCCCCAGCATTTT
j_call: TRBJ1-5; d_call: .; v_call: TRBV19; clone_size: .; cdr3_aa: CASTGLASNQPQHF; cdr3_nt: TGTGCCAGTACTGGGCTGGCTAGCAATCAGCCCCAGCATTTT
j_call: TRBJ2-5; d_call: TRBD2; v_call: TRBV5-1; clone_size: .; cdr3_aa: CASSFRTSGSVQETQYF; cdr3_nt: TGCGCCAGCAGCTTCCGGACTAGCGGGAGTGTTCAAGAGACCCAGTACTTC